This T cell receptor (beta chain) was identified during a study of blood T cell repertoires in COVID-19. Study at large: The origin of the acute and convalescent COVID-19 samples was the United States, Italy and Spain. Nucleic acid was either cDNA or gDNA, and it came from T cells, B-cell-depleted T cells, or PBMCs.

Original data processing: Reference gene primer amplification in the assay estimated nucleated cell counts. TCRdb keeps only in-frame clones here, not all; method: immunoSEQ multiplex PCR. That table gives V, J and clone size, and the DNA gave D and trimming. This table has just over 650,000 clones, about nine tenths appearing once. CDR1 LGHNA and CDR2 YSLEER come from the germline V gene. After removal of 1 base from V and 4 bases from J, the junction contained 8 bases not matched to a gene. There are 17 residues in the CDR3. J is TRBJ2-2 and V is TRBV4-3; 8 nucleotides agree with TRBD2. This TCR was sampled from a young woman with acute or convalescent COVID-19. The sample was peripheral blood. CDR3 region: CASSQGPGGRVTGELFF. CDR3 nucleotide sequence: TGCGCCAGCAGCCAAGGCCCGGGGGGGCGGGTCACCGGGGAGCTGTTTTTT.